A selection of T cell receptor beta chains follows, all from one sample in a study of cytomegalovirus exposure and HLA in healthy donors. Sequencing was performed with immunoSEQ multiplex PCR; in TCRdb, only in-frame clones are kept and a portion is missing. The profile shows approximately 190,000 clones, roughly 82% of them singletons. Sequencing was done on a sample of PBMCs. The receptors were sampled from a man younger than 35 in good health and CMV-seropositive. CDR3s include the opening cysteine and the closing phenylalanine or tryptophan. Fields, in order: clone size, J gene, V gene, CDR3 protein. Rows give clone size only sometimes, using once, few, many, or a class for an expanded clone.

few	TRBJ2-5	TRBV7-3	CASSLVSASSETQYF
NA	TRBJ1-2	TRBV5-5	CASSMDRGPYGYTF
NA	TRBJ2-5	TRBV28	CASSFGEGIRPFGTQYF
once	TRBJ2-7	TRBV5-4	CASSLGLAGGSYEQYF
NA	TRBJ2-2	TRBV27	CASSLGATANTGELFF
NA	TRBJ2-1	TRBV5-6	CASSLEGPLGNEQFF
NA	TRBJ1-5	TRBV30	CAWSVEGGLGPQHF
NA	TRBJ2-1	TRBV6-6	CASTLPPGTGAYEQFF
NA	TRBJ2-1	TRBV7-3	CASSLRPGTRSYSEQFF
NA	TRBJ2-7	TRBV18	CASSGGSDEQYF
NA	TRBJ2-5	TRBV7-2	CASSSRGTGGVETQYF
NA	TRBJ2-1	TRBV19	CASSVSADEQFF
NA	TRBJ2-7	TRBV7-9	CASSQGLAGNYEQYF
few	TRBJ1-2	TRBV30	CAWRGGRRGYTF
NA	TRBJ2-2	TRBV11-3	CASSKLPTGELFF
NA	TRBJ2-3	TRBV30	CASRGDRVTDTQYF
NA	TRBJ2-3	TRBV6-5	CASSEGQGPDTQYF
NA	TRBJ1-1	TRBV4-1	CASSQISFRTDIWYTEAFF
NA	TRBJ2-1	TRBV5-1	CASSLVSSGYNEQFF
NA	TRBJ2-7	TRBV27	CASTPGGMSYEQYF
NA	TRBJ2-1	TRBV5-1	CASSISGIPGHNEQFF
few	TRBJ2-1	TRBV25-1	CASSESGEADEQFF
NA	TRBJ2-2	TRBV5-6	CASSLGGWGQGNTGELFF